This paragraph reports one TCR beta chain. Germline assignment: CDR1 WSHSY and CDR2 SAAADI. The V and J ends lost 4 bases and 0 bases respectively, with 8 bases between them. The CDR3 spans 14 residues. Study processing details: Researchers report that nucleated cell counts were estimated from reference gene primer amplification. Clones were read by immunoSEQ multiplex PCR, and TCRdb kept only the in-frame ones, dropping some. Clonal size and the V and J genes are those of that table, whereas D and trimming came from the DNA. The data show around 230,000 clones, around 87% seen once. The data are from a study of blood T cell repertoires in COVID-19. At the level of the study: Spain, Italy and the United States supplied samples that represented acute and convalescent COVID-19. Nucleic acid was either cDNA or gDNA, and it came from T cells, B-cell-depleted T cells, or PBMCs.

The J gene is TRBJ2-3, the V gene TRBV10-2, with D maybe TRBD1 (5 bases). The sequence was collected from a man in his sixties who had recovered from COVID-19. Sequenced input: peripheral blood. CDR3 loop: CASSVQGSTDTQYF. In nucleotides, the CDR3 is TGCGCCAGCAGTGTTCAGGGTAGCACAGATACGCAGTATTTT.